The rows below give T cell receptor beta chains drawn from one sample of a study of shared clonotypes between healthy human individuals. TCRdb's copy holds only in-frame clones and misses some; the assay was immunoSEQ multiplex PCR. The sample records 2 million to 2.5 million clones, 85% to 95% being singletons. The sequenced material came from naive CD4+ T cells from PBMCs. Source of these receptors: a man between 18 and 29 years old in good health. Some clones in this sample may be carry-over from other donors' samples. Both conserved end residues are part of each CDR3. A D gene is named only where the DNA matches it firmly. Rows may omit the clone size; those that give it use once, few, many or a size class.

j_call,clone_size,d_call,v_call,cdr3_nt,cdr3_aa
TRBJ2-7,.,.,TRBV4-1,TGCGCCAGCAGCCTGGGACGGTTCTACGAGCAGTACTTC,CASSLGRFYEQYF
TRBJ1-1,few,.,TRBV5-1,TGCGCCAGCAGCTTTGGTTCCCTGGTGAACACTGAAGCTTTCTTT,CASSFGSLVNTEAFF
TRBJ1-5,.,.,TRBV30,TGTGCCTGGAGTGTAAACCAGTTTAGCAATCAGCCCCAGCATTTT,CAWSVNQFSNQPQHF
TRBJ2-3,.,.,TRBV29-1,TGCAGCGTTGATGCGGGTCCAGATACGCAGTATTTT,CSVDAGPDTQYF
TRBJ2-1,.,.,TRBV9,TGTGCCAGCAGCGTAAGGCCAGAGTCCTACAATGAGCAGTTCTTC,CASSVRPESYNEQFF
TRBJ2-1,once,.,TRBV28,TGTGCCAGCAGTCTTTCGCCGAGCGGGTGGCCAGTTGAGCAGTTCTTC,CASSLSPSGWPVEQFF
TRBJ2-7,.,.,TRBV5-1,TGCGCCAGCAGCAGAGACGGGGGACCTAACTACGAGCAGTACTTC,CASSRDGGPNYEQYF
TRBJ2-3,.,.,TRBV2,TGTGCCAGCAGTCGTTCTGCAGATACGCAGTATTTT,CASSRSADTQYF
TRBJ2-3,once,.,TRBV5-1,TGCGCCAGCAGCTCCCTAAGCGGCCGCACAGATACGCAGTATTTT,CASSSLSGRTDTQYF
TRBJ1-1,.,TRBD1,TRBV2,TGTGCCAGCAGTCTGGACAGGGGGCCCACTGAAGCTTTCTTT,CASSLDRGPTEAFF
TRBJ2-3,.,TRBD2,TRBV29-1,TGCAGCGTCGTCATTTCGCTAGCGGGAGGTACGCAGTATTTT,CSVVISLAGGTQYF
TRBJ2-3,once,TRBD2,TRBV27,TGTGCCAGCAGTTTGGCGGGAGCGGATACGCAGTATTTT,CASSLAGADTQYF
TRBJ1-2,once,.,TRBV6-5,TGTGCCAGCAGTTACTCGGGTAGGGGTGACGGCTACACCTTC,CASSYSGRGDGYTF
TRBJ2-4,.,.,TRBV21-1,TGTGCCAGCAGCAAGTCAGGGGACTCCAAAAACATTCAGTACTTC,CASSKSGDSKNIQYF
TRBJ1-1,.,.,TRBV2,TGTGCCAGCCATTCGATGTTGAACACTGAAGCTTTCTTT,CASHSMLNTEAFF
TRBJ1-2,.,TRBD1,TRBV27,TGTGCCAGCAGACGGGACAGGTCCGGAGGCTACACCTTC,CASRRDRSGGYTF
TRBJ2-7,.,.,TRBV5-1,TGCGCCAGCCGCTTAGGGGGGGCTTCGATCGACGAGCAGTACTTC,CASRLGGASIDEQYF
TRBJ1-2,.,TRBD1,TRBV15,TGTGCCACCAGCATCCGCAGGGGGAACTATGGCTACACCTTC,CATSIRRGNYGYTF
TRBJ1-2,.,TRBD1,TRBV28,TGTGCCAGCAGTCGGGACAGGGTACCTGGCTACACCTTC,CASSRDRVPGYTF
TRBJ1-5,.,.,TRBV30,TGTGCCTGGAGTGTGGCAGGACCCTATAGCAATCAGCCCCAGCATTTT,CAWSVAGPYSNQPQHF
TRBJ2-3,.,.,TRBV30,TGTGCCTGGAACTGGGGGAGCACAGATACGCAGTATTTT,CAWNWGSTDTQYF
TRBJ1-2,.,TRBD1,TRBV5-1,TGCGCCAGCAGCTTGATGGGGCAGGGGGTATCGGGTTATGGCTACACCTTC,CASSLMGQGVSGYGYTF
TRBJ1-1,few,.,TRBV30,TGTGCCTGGTCTAGAGGCATGAACACTGAAGCTTTCTTT,CAWSRGMNTEAFF
TRBJ1-1,.,.,TRBV2,TGTGCCAGCAGGACAGACAGAACGAACACTGAAGCTTTCTTT,CASRTDRTNTEAFF
TRBJ1-2,.,.,TRBV2,TGTGCCAGCTCTGCAGACAAGGCGAACTATGGCTACACCTTC,CASSADKANYGYTF
TRBJ2-2,.,.,TRBV2,TGTGCCAGCAGTGAATTGGGGACTTCCGTAACCGGGGAGCTGTTTTTT,CASSELGTSVTGELFF
TRBJ2-3,.,TRBD1,TRBV30,TGTGCCTGGAGTACAACCGGGACAGGGCACGATACGCAGTATTTT,CAWSTTGTGHDTQYF
TRBJ1-5,.,.,TRBV5-4,TGTGCCAGCAGCTTTGGGGTAAGGCAGCCCCAGCATTTT,CASSFGVRQPQHF
TRBJ2-1,.,TRBD2,TRBV28,TGTGCCAGCAGAGTTTCTCAAGCGGGAAGGAATGAGCAGTTCTTC,CASRVSQAGRNEQFF
TRBJ2-2,.,.,TRBV4-3,TGCGCCAGCAGCCCGGGACTGGAACAGAACGGGGAGCTGTTTTTT,CASSPGLEQNGELFF
TRBJ2-1,once,.,TRBV7-2,TGTGCCAGCAGTCTTAGACTAGACGATGAGCAGTTCTTC,CASSLRLDDEQFF
TRBJ2-7,.,.,TRBV10-1,TGCGCCAGATCGACCAGGGAATTGCTCTACGAGCAGTACTTC,CARSTRELLYEQYF
TRBJ1-5,once,TRBD1,TRBV5-1,TGCGCCAGCAGCCAACAGGGGGGCAATCAGCCCCAGCATTTT,CASSQQGGNQPQHF
TRBJ2-3,once,TRBD2,TRBV29-1,TGCAGCGCAATCGGACTAGCGGGAGTCGGGCCAGATACGCAGTATTTT,CSAIGLAGVGPDTQYF
TRBJ1-4,.,.,TRBV2,TGTGCCAGCAGTACCGGGTACGAAAAACTGTTTTTT,CASSTGYEKLFF
TRBJ1-3,.,.,TRBV6-5,TGTGCCAGCAGTTACGATGGGGGAATCTCTGGAAACACCATATATTTT,CASSYDGGISGNTIYF
TRBJ2-7,.,.,TRBV28,TGTGCCAGCAGCCTGGTCATGCGCTACGAGCAGTACTTC,CASSLVMRYEQYF
TRBJ2-7,.,TRBD1,TRBV6-5,TGTGCCAGCAGGCCACCCCGGGACAGATCCTACGAGCAGTACTTC,CASRPPRDRSYEQYF
TRBJ2-5,.,.,TRBV30,TGTGCCTGGAGACAGGGAGAGACCCAGTACTTC,CAWRQGETQYF
TRBJ1-3,.,.,TRBV6-6,TGTGCCATCCAACAGGTTCTGGGAAACACCATATATTTT,CAIQQVLGNTIYF
TRBJ2-2,.,TRBD2,TRBV4-3,TGCGCCAGCAGCCAACGACTAGCGGGCGACACCGGGGAGCTGTTTTTT,CASSQRLAGDTGELFF
TRBJ2-2,.,TRBD1,TRBV7-2,TGTGCCAGCAGCTTAGGCTACAGGGGGACCGGGGAGCTGTTTTTT,CASSLGYRGTGELFF
TRBJ2-7,.,TRBD1,TRBV7-6,TGTGCCAGCAGCCCGGGACAGGGGGGAAACGAGCAGTACTTC,CASSPGQGGNEQYF